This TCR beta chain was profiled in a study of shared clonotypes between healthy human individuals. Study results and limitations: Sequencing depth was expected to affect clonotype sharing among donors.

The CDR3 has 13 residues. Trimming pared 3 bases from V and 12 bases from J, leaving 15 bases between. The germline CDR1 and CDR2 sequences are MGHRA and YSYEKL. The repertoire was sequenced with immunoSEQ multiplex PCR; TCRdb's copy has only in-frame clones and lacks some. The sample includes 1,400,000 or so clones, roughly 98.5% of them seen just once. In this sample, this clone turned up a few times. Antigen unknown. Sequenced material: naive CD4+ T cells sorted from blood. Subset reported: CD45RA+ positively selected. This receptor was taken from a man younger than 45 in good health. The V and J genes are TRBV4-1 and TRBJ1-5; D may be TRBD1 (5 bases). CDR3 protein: CASSHREREDQHF. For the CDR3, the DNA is TGCGCCAGCAGCCACAGGGAGAGGGAGGACCAGCATTTT.